The 31 T cell receptor beta chains presented below share a single source sample, sequenced in a study of tumor and adjacent non-tumor tissue in lung cancer. Three rounds of nested PCR, following a modified ARM-PCR protocol, produced the TCRbeta library. TCRdb passed the multiplex PCR reads through MiXCR, listing each CDR3 protein once. Found here are 85,000 to 130,000 distinct CDR3 sequences, 60% to 80% of them singletons; the top ten hold roughly a fifth. The template was RNA from unsorted bulk tissue. More than 3 cm separated this lung sample from the edge of the tumor. The sample taken for sequencing was distant non-tumor lung tissue. These receptors were obtained from a man younger than 40 with non-small cell lung cancer.

Notes on this clonotype: This sequence may be a read error, since a much larger clone differs from it by one base. The chain recombines TRBV20-1 with TRBJ2-1; 13 nucleotides match TRBD2. Germline CDR1 reads DFQATT; CDR2 reads SNEGSKA (reference sequence). V was pared by 8 bases and J by 0 bases, with 10 bases of the junction left unmatched. The CDR3 is made up of 17 amino acids. CDR3 sequence: CSTGPTSGGPSYNEQFF. The CDR3 bases are TGCAGTACTGGACCGACTAGCGGGGGGCCCTCCTACAATGAGCAGTTCTTC.

The sample holds many counts of this clonotype. The germline gene is not matched at one end of the junction; a read error may be the cause. The CDR3 DNA sequence: TGTGCCAGCAGTGAATCTGGGGTCCTCCCTCCGGAGGAGCTATTTTTT. This sequence encodes CASSESGVLPPEELFF. The chain employs TRBV25-1 and TRBJ2-2, with D maybe TRBD2 (5 bases). Germline CDR1 MGHDK, CDR2 SYGVNS. CDR3 length: 16 residues.

This clonotype was observed many times. The V gene is TRBV6-1, the J gene TRBJ2-3; TRBD1 matches 7 bases. The V segment lost 3 bases and the J segment 0 bases; nucleotides outside the gene matches: 9. The CDR3 covers 17 residues. Per the germline V gene, CDR1 is MNHNS and CDR2 is SASEGT. CDR3 DNA: TGTGCCAGCAGTGAGCCCGGGACAGCGACTAGCACAGATACGCAGTATTTT. It translates to CASSEPGTATSTDTQYF.

The chain is built from TRBV4-2 and TRBJ2-1; tentative D call: TRBD2 (6 bases). V shed 8 bases and J shed 9 bases, with 23 bases lying between them. Germline V gene data show CDR1 as LGHNA and CDR2 as YNFKEQ. This CDR3 region has 15 residues. The CDR3 protein is CASGANAGIGTEQFF. CDR3 in DNA: TGTGCCAGCGGGGCTAACGCGGGGATAGGGACTGAGCAGTTCTTC.

About this clonotype: Given a much more abundant clone one base away, this may be a read error. Because the CDR3 is missing its conserved closing phenylalanine or tryptophan, this is likely a read error. The chain uses TRBV5-6 and TRBJ2-3, with D possibly called TRBD1 or TRBD2 (6 bases each). Germline V gene data show CDR1 as SGHDT and CDR2 as YYEEEE. The CDR3 sequence is 14 residues long. The germline V and J ends were trimmed by 3 bases and 5 bases, with 13 bases remaining between them. In nucleotides, the CDR3 is TGTGCCAGCAGCTACGGGGGCTCCGAAGATACGCAGTATATT. Its protein product is CASSYGGSEDTQYI.

This clonotype came up a few times. V is TRBV6-1 and J is TRBJ2-7, with a weak D call TRBD1 (6 bases). Germline V gene data show CDR1 as MNHNS and CDR2 as SASEGT. The CDR3 sequence is 11 residues long. Trimming left V 8 bases short and J 7 bases short, with 12 bases between. This CDR3 reads CASGRTDEQYF. CDR3 bases: TGTGCCAGCGGCCGGACAGATGAGCAGTACTTC.

A word on this clonotype: Sequence at one end of the junction differs from germline and may be a read error. The chain couples TRBV6-5 to TRBJ2-7; the match to TRBD1 covers 12 bases. CDR3 length: 14 amino acids. In germline, CDR1 is MNHEY, CDR2 SVGAGI. The CDR3 spells CGSRDRGRSCEQYF. The CDR3 region has the DNA TGTGGCAGCAGGGACAGGGGGCGCAGCTGCGAGCAGTACTTC.

This clonotype turned up a few times. The junction departs from germline at one end; a sequencing error may be responsible. The chain has TRBV29-1 and TRBJ2-5; TRBD1 matches 9 bases. The germline CDR1 and CDR2 sequences are SQVTM and ANQGSEA. The CDR3 loop spans 17 amino acids. CDR3 amino acids: CSVEAPLQGALQEIQYF. CDR3 bases: TGTAGCGTTGAAGCCCCGTTACAGGGGGCCCTCCAAGAGATCCAGTACTTC.

About this clonotype itself: A read error may explain this, as a much larger clone is one base away. V usage is TRBV6-2 or TRBV6-3 and J usage is TRBJ1-1, with D unclear. Trimming cost V 11 bases and J 8 bases, with 12 bases left between them. The CDR3 contains 10 residues. CDR1 is MNHEY and CDR2 is SVGEGT in the germline V gene. CDR3 sequence: CASGRPEAFF. In DNA, the CDR3 is TGTGCCTCCGGGCGCCCCGAAGCTTTCTTT.

This chain links TRBV12-3 or TRBV12-4 with TRBJ2-5, with TRBD2 matching over 9 bases. There are 16 residues in the CDR3. V was clipped by 3 bases and J by 4 bases; unmatched bases: 9. CDR3 nucleotides: TGTGCCAGCAGTTTGGTGAGTAGCGGGGGAGTAGAGACCCAGTACTTC. Translating gives CASSLVSSGGVETQYF.

A remark on this clonotype: At one of its ends the junction is not consistent with the germline gene, which may arise from a read error. The chain couples TRBV28 to TRBJ2-5; 11 nucleotides line up with TRBD2. The CDR3 is made up of 16 amino acids. Germline CDR1 MDHEN, CDR2 SYDVKM. The CDR3 nucleotides read TGTACCAGCAGTTTGCAACTAGCGGGGGCCGGAGAGACCCAGCACTTC. Protein sequence: CTSSLQLAGAGETQHF.

The V gene is TRBV20-1, the J gene TRBJ2-1, with 7 bases identical to TRBD2. The J call could be wrong; TRBJ2-7 is a better fit for the DNA end. The CDR3 runs 14 residues. The germline CDR1 and CDR2 sequences are DFQATT and SNEGSKA (reference sequence). This chain's CDR3 is CSARDYLTYNEQYF. CDR3 DNA: TGCAGTGCTCGGGACTACCTTACCTATAATGAGCAGTACTTC.

This clonotype was counted many times. This chain joins TRBV20-1 and TRBJ2-5; possible D gene TRBD1, 5 bases. Germline lookup yields CDR1 DFQATT and CDR2 SNEGSKA (reference sequence). Trimming stripped 6 bases from V and 5 bases from J, with 13 bases between. This CDR3 has 12 residues. The CDR3 coding sequence is TGCAGTGCAGACCAGCCAGGGGAGACCCAGTACTTC. It codes for CSADQPGETQYF.

The V and J genes are TRBV4-3 and TRBJ2-3; possible D gene TRBD1, 5 bases. CDR1 is LGHNA and CDR2 is YSLEER in the germline V gene. V lost 2 bases, J lost 4 bases, and 10 bases lay in between. The CDR3 has 14 amino acids. This CDR3 is CASSQRGYADTQYF. DNA for the CDR3: TGCGCCAGCAGCCAAAGGGGCTACGCAGATACGCAGTATTTT.

The chain recombines TRBV5-6 with TRBJ2-1, with 9 bases fitting TRBD2. There are 18 residues in the CDR3. The germline CDR1 and CDR2 sequences are SGHDT and YYEEEE. The trim removed 6 bases at V and 9 bases at J, leaving 22 bases unmatched. The CDR3 region is CASNSLPGGGGGGGEQFF. The CDR3 DNA is TGTGCCAGCAACTCCTTGCCAGGAGGTGGCGGGGGGGGTGGTGAGCAGTTCTTC.

Points on this clonotype: Because the CDR3 is missing its conserved closing phenylalanine or tryptophan, this is likely a read error. The genes are TRBV20-1 and TRBJ2-3; D remains unclear. Germline V gene data show CDR1 as DFQATT and CDR2 as SNEGSKA (reference sequence). The CDR3 is 15 amino acids. V dropped 2 bases and J dropped 1 base, with 13 bases sitting between them. DNA of the CDR3: TGCAGTGCTAGACCCCGAGGAAGGGGCACAGATACGCAGTATTCA. This codes for CSARPRGRGTDTQYS.

Remarks on this clonotype: At one boundary the junction diverges from the germline segment, which might be a read error. The chain has TRBV6-2 or TRBV6-3 and TRBJ2-3; 10 bases align to TRBD2. CDR3 length equals 18 residues. CDR1 is MNHEY and CDR2 is SVGEGT in the germline V gene. CDR3: CASRFLAGVYPSTDRQYF. The DNA of the CDR3 is TGTGCTAGCAGATTCCTAGCGGGAGTGTATCCTAGCACAGATAGGCAGTATTTT.

This clonotype was observed many times. The gene calls are TRBV5-4 and TRBJ1-1, with a tentative D call TRBD1 (6 bases). V lost 2 bases, J lost 3 bases, and 14 bases lay in between. The CDR3 consists of 15 residues. Germline V gene data show CDR1 as SGHNT and CDR2 as YYREEE (reference sequence). In nucleotides, the CDR3 is TGTGCCAGCAGCTTTGGTGGGGGCGGGGACACTGAAGCTTTCTTT. Its translation: CASSFGGGGDTEAFF.

Note on this clonotype: A much more abundant neighbour one base away suggests this may be a read error. V usage is TRBV6-1 and J usage is TRBJ2-1; 12 bases are shared with TRBD2. The CDR3 totals 13 residues. The germline CDR1 and CDR2 sequences are MNHNS and SASEGT. The CDR3 loop reads CASRDGLAGSALF. For the CDR3, the DNA is TGTGCCAGCAGGGACGGACTAGCGGGGAGCGCGCTCTTC.

Turning to this clonotype: This may be a read error, as it is one base from a much larger clone. V is TRBV20-1 and J is TRBJ1-4, with 7 bases lining up with TRBD1. CDR1 is DFQATT and CDR2 is SNEGSKA in the germline V gene (reference sequence). The CDR3 is made up of 11 amino acids. CDR3 sequence reads: CGGTVNEKLFF. The CDR3 region has the DNA TGCGGCGGGACAGTTAATGAAAAACTGTTTTTT.

To note about this clonotype: A read error may explain this, as a much larger clone is one base away. The rearrangement uses TRBV4-2 and TRBJ2-3, with 9 nucleotides matching TRBD2. Germline CDR1 is LGHNA and CDR2 is YNFKEQ. The CDR3 contains 17 residues. The CDR3 here is CASSHTPGLANADMQYF. The CDR3, as DNA: TGTGCCAGCAGCCATACACCGGGACTAGCTAACGCAGATATGCAGTATTTT.

The rearrangement uses TRBV20-1 and TRBJ1-2, with D unresolved. Trimming cost V 6 bases and J 8 bases, with 16 bases left between them. Per germline, CDR1 DFQATT and CDR2 SNEGSKA (reference sequence). The CDR3 length is 12 residues. The CDR3: CSADGKGSGYTF. The CDR3 DNA reads as TGCAGTGCCGACGGGAAGGGATCCGGCTACACCTTC.

Notes on this clonotype: This may be a read error, as it is one base from a much larger clone. The rearrangement joins TRBV7-9 to TRBJ2-6; 7 positions match TRBD1. Germline-derived CDR1 and CDR2 are SEHNR and FQNEAQ (reference sequence). This CDR3 region has 15 residues. With V trimmed by 4 bases and J by 4 bases, 4 bases remained unmatched. The CDR3 protein is CASSSQGPGANVLTF. For the CDR3, the DNA is TGTGCCAGCAGCTCACAGGGGCCAGGGGCCAACGTCCTGACTTTC.

The chain uses TRBV28 and TRBJ2-3; D not resolved. The CDR3 is 13 residues long. Per the germline V gene, CDR1 is MDHEN and CDR2 is SYDVKM. The CDR3, as DNA: TGTACCACCTGCTCGATAGGCACAGATACGCAGTATTTT. It yields the protein CTTCSIGTDTQYF.

Comment on this clonotype: Sequence at one end of the junction differs from germline and may be a read error. CDR3 protein: CGSSLGRTSGNTICF. In nucleotides, the CDR3 is TGTGGTAGCAGCTTAGGGCGAACCTCTGGAAACACCATATGTTTT. The chain uses TRBV11-3 and TRBJ1-3; D gene ambiguous. Germline values: CDR1 SGHNT, CDR2 YENEEA. The CDR3 sequence is 15 residues long.

With regard to this clonotype: A much larger clone sits a single nucleotide away, making a read error possible. The chain links TRBV12-3 or TRBV12-4 to TRBJ1-1; D is possibly TRBD1 (5 bases). This CDR3 contains 12 residues. V was clipped by 5 bases and J by 6 bases, with 10 bases between them. CDR3 in DNA: TGTGCCAGCAGTAGACAGTATGCTGAAGCTTTCTTT. Its protein is CASSRQYAEAFF.

For this clonotype: One base away lies a much larger clone, so this may be a sequencing read error. J is TRBJ2-3 and V is TRBV4-2; a weak D match, TRBD2 (5 bases). Per the germline V gene, CDR1 is LGHNA and CDR2 is YNFKEQ. The CDR3 has 15 residues. The chain's CDR3 is CASRQERASTDTQYF. In DNA form, the CDR3 reads TGTGCCAGCAGACAAGAGAGGGCTAGCACAGATACGCAGTATTTT.

Points on this clonotype: Relative to the germline gene, one junction end is altered; a read error may explain this. This chain uses TRBV20-1 with TRBJ1-1; a possible D gene is TRBD1 (6 bases). In germline, CDR1 is DFQATT, CDR2 SNEGSKA (reference sequence). The CDR3 runs 14 residues. The CDR3 is CSARGGRLNTETLF. The CDR3 nucleotides read TGCAGTGCTAGAGGGGGGCGACTGAACACTGAAACTCTCTTT.

The chain uses TRBV29-1 and TRBJ2-7, with D unclear. The CDR3 spans 12 residues. Trimming left V 3 bases short and J 2 bases short, with 8 bases between. Germline CDR1 reads SQVTM; CDR2 reads ANQGSEA. In DNA, the CDR3 is TGCAGCGTTGAGGGCGCCGCCTACGAGCAGTACTTC. Amino acid sequence: CSVEGAAYEQYF.

There are many counts of this clonotype. The rearrangement links TRBV10-3 to TRBJ2-7; D is ambiguous. Trimming stripped 2 bases from V and 1 base from J, with 3 bases between. The CDR3 length is 12 residues. Per germline, CDR1 ENHRY and CDR2 SYGVKD. CDR3 sequence reads: CAISERSYEQYF. CDR3 in DNA: TGTGCCATCAGTGAGCGGTCCTACGAGCAGTACTTC.

With regard to this clonotype: This is likely a read error, given that the CDR3 carries no conserved phenylalanine or tryptophan at its end. The V call is TRBV29-1, the J call TRBJ2-1; D possibly uses TRBD1 or TRBD2 (6 bases each). Trimming removed 6 bases at V and 7 bases at J, with 19 bases between. This CDR3 region has 14 residues. Germline CDR1 is SQVTM and CDR2 is ANQGSEA. CDR3 DNA sequence: TGCAGCGTCGACAGGTGGAACGCGGGGAATGAGCAGTTCCTC. Translating gives CSVDRWNAGNEQFL.